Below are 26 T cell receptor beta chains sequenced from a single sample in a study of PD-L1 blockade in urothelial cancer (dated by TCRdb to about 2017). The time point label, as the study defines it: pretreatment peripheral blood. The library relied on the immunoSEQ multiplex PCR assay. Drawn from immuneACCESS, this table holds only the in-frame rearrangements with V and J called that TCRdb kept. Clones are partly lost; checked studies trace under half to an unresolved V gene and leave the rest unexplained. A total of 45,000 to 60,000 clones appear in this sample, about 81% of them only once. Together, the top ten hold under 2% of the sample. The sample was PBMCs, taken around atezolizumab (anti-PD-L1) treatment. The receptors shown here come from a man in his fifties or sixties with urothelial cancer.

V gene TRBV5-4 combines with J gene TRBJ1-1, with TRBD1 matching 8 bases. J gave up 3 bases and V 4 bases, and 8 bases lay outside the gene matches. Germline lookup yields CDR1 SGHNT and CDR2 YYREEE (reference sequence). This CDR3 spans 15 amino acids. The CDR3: CASSHSAGGDTEAFF. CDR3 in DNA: TGTGCCAGCAGCCATTCTGCAGGGGGCGACACTGAAGCTTTCTTT.

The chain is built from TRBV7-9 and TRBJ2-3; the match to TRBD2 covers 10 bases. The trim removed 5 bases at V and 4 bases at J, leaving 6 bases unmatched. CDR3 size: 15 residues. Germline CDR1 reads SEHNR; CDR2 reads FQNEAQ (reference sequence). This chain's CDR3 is CASSLLAGNSDTQYF. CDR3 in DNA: TGTGCCAGCAGCCTACTAGCGGGAAATTCAGATACGCAGTATTTT.

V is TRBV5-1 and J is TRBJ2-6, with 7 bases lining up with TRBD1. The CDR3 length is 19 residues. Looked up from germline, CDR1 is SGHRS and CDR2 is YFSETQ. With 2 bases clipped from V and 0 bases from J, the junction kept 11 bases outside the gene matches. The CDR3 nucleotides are TGCGCCAGCAGCTTCAAGGGGGCGGTCGGCCTCTCTGGGGCCAACGTCCTGACTTTC. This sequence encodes CASSFKGAVGLSGANVLTF.

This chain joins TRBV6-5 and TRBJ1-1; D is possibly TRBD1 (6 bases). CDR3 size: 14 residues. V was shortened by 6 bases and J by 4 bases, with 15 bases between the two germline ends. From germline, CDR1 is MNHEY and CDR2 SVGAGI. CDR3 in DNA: TGTGCCAGCAGCGGTCTCCCAGGGGCCACTGAAGCTTTCTTT. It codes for CASSGLPGATEAFF.

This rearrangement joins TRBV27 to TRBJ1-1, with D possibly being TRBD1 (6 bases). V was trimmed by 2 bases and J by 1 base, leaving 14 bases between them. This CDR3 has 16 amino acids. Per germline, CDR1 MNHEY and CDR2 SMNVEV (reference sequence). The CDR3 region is CASSLRGARGNTEAFF. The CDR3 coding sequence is TGTGCCAGCAGTTTACGGGGGGCGAGGGGGAACACTGAAGCTTTCTTT.

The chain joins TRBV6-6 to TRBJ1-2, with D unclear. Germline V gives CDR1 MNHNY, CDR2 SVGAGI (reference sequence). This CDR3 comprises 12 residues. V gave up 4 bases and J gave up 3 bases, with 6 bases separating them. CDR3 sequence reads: CASSLGDYGYTF. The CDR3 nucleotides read TGTGCCAGCAGTTTAGGAGACTATGGCTACACCTTC.

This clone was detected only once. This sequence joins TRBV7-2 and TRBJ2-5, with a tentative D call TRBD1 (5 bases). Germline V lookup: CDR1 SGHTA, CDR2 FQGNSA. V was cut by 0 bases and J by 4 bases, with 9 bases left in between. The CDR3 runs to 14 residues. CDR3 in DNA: TGTGCCAGCAGCTTAGCGGGCAGGGCAGAGACCCAGTACTTC. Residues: CASSLAGRAETQYF.

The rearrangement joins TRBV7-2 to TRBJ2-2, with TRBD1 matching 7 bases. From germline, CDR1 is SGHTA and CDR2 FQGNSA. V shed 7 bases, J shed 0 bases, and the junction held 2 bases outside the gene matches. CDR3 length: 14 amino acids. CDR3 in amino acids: CASKDRSNTGELFF. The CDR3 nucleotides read TGTGCCAGCAAGGACAGGTCGAACACCGGGGAGCTGTTTTTT. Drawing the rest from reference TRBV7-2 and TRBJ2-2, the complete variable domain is GAGVSQSPSNKVTEKGKDVELRCDPISGHTALYWYRQSLGQGLEFLIYFQGNSAPDKSGLPSDRFSAERTGGSVSTLTIQRTQQEDSAVYLCASKDRSNTGELFFGEGSRLTVL.

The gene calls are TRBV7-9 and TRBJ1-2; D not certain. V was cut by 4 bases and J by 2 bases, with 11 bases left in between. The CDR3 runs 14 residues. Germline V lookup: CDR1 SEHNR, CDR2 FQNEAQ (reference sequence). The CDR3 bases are TGTGCCAGCAGCTCCCTTTCGGGAAACTATGGCTACACCTTC. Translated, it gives CASSSLSGNYGYTF.

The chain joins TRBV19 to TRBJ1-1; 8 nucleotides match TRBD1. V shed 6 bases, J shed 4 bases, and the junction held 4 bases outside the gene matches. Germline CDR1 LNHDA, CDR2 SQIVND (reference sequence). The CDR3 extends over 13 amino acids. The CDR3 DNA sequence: TGTGCCAGTAGCGACACAGGGGGCACTGAAGCTTTCTTT. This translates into CASSDTGGTEAFF.

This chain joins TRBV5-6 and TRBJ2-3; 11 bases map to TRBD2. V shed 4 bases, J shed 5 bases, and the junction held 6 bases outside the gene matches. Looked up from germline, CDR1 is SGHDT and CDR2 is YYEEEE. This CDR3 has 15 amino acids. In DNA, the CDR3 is TGTGCCAGCAGCCGCTCTGGACTAGCGGGAGATACGCAGTATTTT. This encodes CASSRSGLAGDTQYF.

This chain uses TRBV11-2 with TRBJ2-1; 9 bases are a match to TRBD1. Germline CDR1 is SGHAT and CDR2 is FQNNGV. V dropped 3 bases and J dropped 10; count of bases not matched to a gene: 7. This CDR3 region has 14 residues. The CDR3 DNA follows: TGTGCCAGCAGCTTGGGACAGGGTTATCCCGAGCAGTTCTTC. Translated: CASSLGQGYPEQFF. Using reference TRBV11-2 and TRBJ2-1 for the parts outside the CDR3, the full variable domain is EAGVAQSPRYKIIEKRQSVAFWCNPISGHATLYWYQQILGQGPKLLIQFQNNGVVDDSQLPKDRFSAERLKGVDSTLKIQPAKLEDSAVYLCASSLGQGYPEQFFGPGTRLTVL.

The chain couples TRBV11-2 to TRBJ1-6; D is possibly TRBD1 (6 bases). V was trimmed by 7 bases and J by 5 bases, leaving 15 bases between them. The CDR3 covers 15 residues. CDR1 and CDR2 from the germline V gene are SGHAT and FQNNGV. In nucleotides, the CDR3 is TGTGCCAGCACCACCGAGGGGGGGAATAATTCACCCCTCCACTTT. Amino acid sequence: CASTTEGGNNSPLHF.

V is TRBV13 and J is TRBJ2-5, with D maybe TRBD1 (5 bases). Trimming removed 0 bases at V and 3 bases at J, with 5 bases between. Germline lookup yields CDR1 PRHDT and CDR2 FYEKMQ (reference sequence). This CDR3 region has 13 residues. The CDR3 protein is CASSLGTEETQYF. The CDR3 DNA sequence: TGTGCCAGCAGCTTAGGGACAGAAGAGACCCAGTACTTC.

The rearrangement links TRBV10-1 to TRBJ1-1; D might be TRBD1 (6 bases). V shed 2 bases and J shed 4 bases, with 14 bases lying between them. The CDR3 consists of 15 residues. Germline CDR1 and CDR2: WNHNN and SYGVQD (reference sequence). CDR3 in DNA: TGCGCCAGCAGTGAGCTCCCGGACAGCGGCACTGAAGCTTTCTTT. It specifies CASSELPDSGTEAFF.

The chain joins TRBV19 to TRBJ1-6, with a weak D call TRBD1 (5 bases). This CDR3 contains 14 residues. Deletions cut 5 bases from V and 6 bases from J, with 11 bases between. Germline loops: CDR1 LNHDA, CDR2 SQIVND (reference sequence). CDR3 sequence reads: CASSEQGGNSPLHF. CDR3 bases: TGTGCCAGTAGTGAGCAGGGAGGTAATTCACCCCTCCACTTT.

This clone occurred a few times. The CDR3 region is CASSWGGRPLSGNTIYF. CDR3 bases: TGTGCCAGCAGCTGGGGGGGGCGGCCCCTCTCTGGAAACACCATATATTTT. V is TRBV5-6 and J is TRBJ1-3; possible D gene TRBD1, 6 bases. The V end was cut by 3 bases, the J end by 0 bases, with 16 bases between. Germline V gives CDR1 SGHDT, CDR2 YYEEEE. The CDR3 runs 17 residues.

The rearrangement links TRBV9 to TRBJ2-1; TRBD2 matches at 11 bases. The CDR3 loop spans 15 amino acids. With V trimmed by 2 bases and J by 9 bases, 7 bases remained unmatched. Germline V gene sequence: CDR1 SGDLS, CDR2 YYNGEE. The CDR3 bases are TGTGCCAGCAGCGTTGGGCTAGCGGGAGGTAGTGAGCAGTTCTTC. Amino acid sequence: CASSVGLAGGSEQFF.

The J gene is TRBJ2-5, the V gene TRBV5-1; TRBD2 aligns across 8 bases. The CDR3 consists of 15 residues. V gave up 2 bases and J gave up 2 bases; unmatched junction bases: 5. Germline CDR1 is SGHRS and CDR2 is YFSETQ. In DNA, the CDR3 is TGCGCCAGCAGCTTAGCGGGAGCCGGACAAGAGACCCAGTACTTC. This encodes CASSLAGAGQETQYF.

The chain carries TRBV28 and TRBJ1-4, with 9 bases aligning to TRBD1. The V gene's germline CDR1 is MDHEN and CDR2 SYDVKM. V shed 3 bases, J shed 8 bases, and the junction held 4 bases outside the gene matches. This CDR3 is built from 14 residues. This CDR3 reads CASSFTGGAEKLFF. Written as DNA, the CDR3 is TGTGCCAGCAGTTTTACAGGGGGCGCGGAAAAACTGTTTTTT.

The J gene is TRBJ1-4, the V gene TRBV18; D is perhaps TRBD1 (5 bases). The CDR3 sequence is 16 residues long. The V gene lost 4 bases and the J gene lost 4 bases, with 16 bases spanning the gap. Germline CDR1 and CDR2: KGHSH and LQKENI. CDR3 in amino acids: CASSRNRQELNEKLFF. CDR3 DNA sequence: TGTGCCAGCTCACGGAACAGGCAGGAGCTTAATGAAAAACTGTTTTTT.

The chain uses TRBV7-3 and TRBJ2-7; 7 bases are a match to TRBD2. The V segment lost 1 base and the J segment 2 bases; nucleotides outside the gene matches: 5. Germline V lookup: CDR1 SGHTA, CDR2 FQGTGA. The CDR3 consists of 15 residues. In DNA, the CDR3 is TGTGCCAGCAGCTTAAGTCTAGCGGCCACCTACGAGCAGTACTTC. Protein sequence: CASSLSLAATYEQYF.

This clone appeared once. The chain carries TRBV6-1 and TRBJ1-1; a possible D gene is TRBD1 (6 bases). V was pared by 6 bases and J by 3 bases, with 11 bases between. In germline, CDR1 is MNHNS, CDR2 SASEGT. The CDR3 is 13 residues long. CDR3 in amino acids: CASRQGRDTEAFF. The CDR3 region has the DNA TGTGCCAGCAGACAGGGACGGGACACTGAAGCTTTCTTT.

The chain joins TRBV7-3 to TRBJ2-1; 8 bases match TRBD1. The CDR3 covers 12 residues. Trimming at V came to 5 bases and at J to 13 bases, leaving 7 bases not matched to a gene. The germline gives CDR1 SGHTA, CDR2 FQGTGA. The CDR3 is CASSTPGQGQFF. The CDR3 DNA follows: TGTGCCAGCAGCACCCCAGGACAGGGTCAGTTCTTC.

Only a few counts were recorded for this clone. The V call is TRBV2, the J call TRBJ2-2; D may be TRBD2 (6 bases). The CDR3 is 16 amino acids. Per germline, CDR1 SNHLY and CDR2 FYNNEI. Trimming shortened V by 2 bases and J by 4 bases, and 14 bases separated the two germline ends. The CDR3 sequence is CASSERGGLGTGELFF. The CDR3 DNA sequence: TGTGCCAGCAGTGAACGTGGGGGGTTGGGCACCGGGGAGCTGTTTTTT.

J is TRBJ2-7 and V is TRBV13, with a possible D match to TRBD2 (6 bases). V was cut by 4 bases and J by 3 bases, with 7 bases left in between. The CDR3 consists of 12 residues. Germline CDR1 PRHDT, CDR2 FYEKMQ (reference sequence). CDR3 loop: CASSSGSYEQYV. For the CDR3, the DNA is TGTGCCAGCAGCTCCGGGAGCTACGAGCAGTACGTC.